These 29 T cell receptor beta chains were sequenced from one sample in a study of blood T cell repertoires in COVID-19. Using immunoSEQ multiplex PCR, the repertoire was profiled, and TCRdb retains in-frame clones only, with some absent. The table lists roughly 120,000 clones, less than 85% of them singletons, with about 0.85% in the top ten. The sample taken for sequencing was peripheral blood. Receptor source: a human donor with acute or convalescent COVID-19. The donor label of this sample is uncertain.

The chain employs TRBV27 and TRBJ1-5; no clear D gene. Germline V gene lookup returns CDR1 MNHEY and CDR2 SMNVEV (reference sequence). The CDR3 is 13 amino acids. The V end was cut by 5 bases, the J end by 4 bases, with 9 bases between. The CDR3 spells CASSMGLNQPQHF. As DNA, the CDR3 is TGTGCCAGCAGTATGGGCCTTAATCAGCCCCAGCATTTT.

This clone occurred a few times. V and J are TRBV7-8 and TRBJ2-1; 11 bases agree with TRBD2. Germline CDR1 and CDR2: SGHVS and FQNEAQ. The CDR3 runs 15 residues. Trimming removed 3 bases from V and 6 bases from J; junction bases left unmatched: 4. DNA of the CDR3: TGTGCCAGCAGCTTCTTAGCGGGGGGGTTCAATGAGCAGTTCTTC. It yields the protein CASSFLAGGFNEQFF.

The CDR3 sequence is CASSLTGTGLSTDTQYF. The CDR3 region has the DNA TGTGCCAGCAGCTTGACCGGGACAGGCTTGTCCACAGATACGCAGTATTTT. The J gene is TRBJ2-3, the V gene TRBV5-8; 8 bases align to TRBD1. The germline CDR1 and CDR2 sequences are SGHTS and YDEGEE. V lost 1 base, J lost 2 bases, and 9 bases stayed unmatched. This CDR3 spans 17 amino acids. Filled out from reference TRBV5-8 and TRBJ2-3, the complete variable domain reads EAGVTQSPTHLIKTRGQQATLRCSPISGHTSVYWYQQALGLGLQFLLWYDEGEERNRGNFPPRFSGRQFPNYSSELNVNALELEDSALYLCASSLTGTGLSTDTQYFGPGTRLTVL.

The genes are TRBV25-1 and TRBJ2-7, with D tentatively TRBD1 (6 bases). Germline V gives CDR1 MGHDK, CDR2 SYGVNS. There are 16 residues in the CDR3. The V end was cut by 6 bases, the J end by 5 bases, with 23 bases between. The CDR3 nucleotides are TGTGCCAGCAGAACGATAAAGGGACACCGAAGGGACGAGCAGTACGTC. As protein: CASRTIKGHRRDEQYV.

V gene TRBV6-1 combines with J gene TRBJ1-6; D unclear. This CDR3 has 14 residues. Germline CDR1 reads MNHNS; CDR2 reads SASEGT. Deletions cut 2 bases from V and 9 bases from J, with 11 bases between. The CDR3 reads CASSEKEGSSPLHF. The DNA for the CDR3 is TGTGCCAGCAGTGAAAAGGAAGGGAGTTCACCCCTCCACTTT.

J is TRBJ2-5 and V is TRBV27, with TRBD1 matching 8 bases. Per the germline V gene, CDR1 is MNHEY and CDR2 is SMNVEV (reference sequence). This CDR3 comprises 16 residues. With 4 bases clipped from V and 6 bases from J, the junction kept 13 bases outside the gene matches. This CDR3 reads CASSSTGASVGKTQYF. The DNA of the CDR3 is TGTGCCAGCAGTTCGACAGGGGCCTCTGTGGGGAAGACCCAGTACTTC.

The V call is TRBV5-6, the J call TRBJ1-5; tentative D call: TRBD1 (5 bases). This CDR3 has 14 amino acids. Germline V gene data show CDR1 as SGHDT and CDR2 as YYEEEE. Deletions cut 3 bases from V and 9 bases from J, with 16 bases between. The CDR3 DNA sequence: TGTGCCAGCAGCTCGCGGGACTCTGATGGGCCCCAGCATTTT. Its protein product is CASSSRDSDGPQHF.

V usage is TRBV7-9 and J usage is TRBJ2-2; D ambiguous. Germline lookup yields CDR1 SEHNR and CDR2 FQNEAQ (reference sequence). V shed 5 bases and J shed 5 bases, with 3 bases lying between them. The CDR3 contains 11 residues. This CDR3 is CASSLTGELFF. The CDR3 DNA reads as TGTGCCAGCAGCCTAACCGGGGAGCTGTTTTTT.

The gene calls are TRBV5-5 and TRBJ2-7; a weak D match, TRBD1 (6 bases). Germline V gene lookup returns CDR1 SGHKS and CDR2 YYEKEE (reference sequence). V dropped 4 bases and J dropped 2 bases, with 16 bases sitting between them. This CDR3 has 15 residues. The CDR3 coding sequence is TGTGCCAGCAGCCTCGCGTCCCGGACAGCCTACGAGCAGTACTTC. This sequence encodes CASSLASRTAYEQYF.

This clone was recorded a few times. The genes are TRBV27 and TRBJ1-1; 7 positions agree with TRBD1. Germline V gives CDR1 MNHEY, CDR2 SMNVEV (reference sequence). The trim removed 6 bases at V and 5 bases at J, leaving 9 bases unmatched. CDR3 length: 14 residues. The CDR3 DNA follows: TGTGCCAGCAGCCGGACAGGAGTCTTGACTGAAGCTTTCTTT. Its protein product is CASSRTGVLTEAFF.

The V and J genes are TRBV18 and TRBJ1-5; D is possibly TRBD1 (5 bases). Germline V gives CDR1 KGHSH, CDR2 LQKENI. Trimming removed 3 bases from V and 7 bases from J, with 13 bases in between. This CDR3 is built from 14 residues. This CDR3 is CASSPLGGDQPQHF. The CDR3 DNA follows: TGTGCCAGCTCACCTTTGGGGGGGGACCAGCCCCAGCATTTT.

This clone was counted between two and nine times. For the CDR3, the DNA is TGTGCCATCAGTGATAACGGCCACAGACTGTTTTTT. Translating gives CAISDNGHRLFF. The chain carries TRBV10-3 and TRBJ1-4; D remains unclear. This CDR3 has 12 residues. V was clipped by 3 bases and J by 13 bases, with 12 bases between them. Germline V lookup: CDR1 ENHRY, CDR2 SYGVKD.

This clone was found a few times. The chain uses TRBV9 and TRBJ1-6; unclear D gene. Germline V gene sequence: CDR1 SGDLS, CDR2 YYNGEE. The CDR3 spans 15 residues. V was clipped by 1 base and J by 10 bases, with 15 bases between them. The CDR3 spells CASSVRGEAGSPLHF. In DNA, the CDR3 is TGTGCCAGCAGCGTACGGGGAGAGGCGGGATCACCCCTCCACTTT.

This clone was seen only a few times. The chain uses TRBV9 and TRBJ1-2, with D unclear. Trimming took off 0 bases at V and 5 bases at J, with 14 bases between the two ends. This CDR3 spans 15 amino acids. In germline, CDR1 is SGDLS, CDR2 YYNGEE. CDR3 DNA sequence: TGTGCCAGCAGCGTAGATAGCAGCAAGGCTTATGGCTACACCTTC. Amino acids: CASSVDSSKAYGYTF.

V is TRBV28 and J is TRBJ2-7; TRBD1 agrees at 10 bases. Germline V CDR1 and CDR2: MDHEN, SYDVKM. The CDR3 contains 13 residues. J gave up 5 bases and V 8 bases, and 6 bases lay outside the gene matches. Here the CDR3 reads CASGKTGGHEQYV. Here the CDR3 DNA reads TGTGCCAGCGGGAAGACAGGGGGCCACGAGCAGTACGTC.

The V and J genes are TRBV2 and TRBJ2-7; weak D call: TRBD1 (7 bases). The CDR3 spans 15 residues. In germline, CDR1 is SNHLY, CDR2 FYNNEI. Trimming cost V 6 bases and J 3 bases, with 18 bases left between them. This CDR3 is CASSLGRGQFYEQYV. CDR3 bases: TGTGCCAGCAGCTTGGGGCGGGGACAGTTCTACGAGCAGTACGTC.

The sample holds a few counts of this clone. The gene calls are TRBV5-1 and TRBJ2-2; D call uncertain. The CDR3 has 15 residues. Trimming stripped 1 base from V and 0 bases from J, with 7 bases between. From germline, CDR1 is SGHRS and CDR2 YFSETQ. CDR3 bases: TGCGCCAGCAGCTTGTCTCTACCGAACACCGGGGAGCTGTTTTTT. Amino acids: CASSLSLPNTGELFF.

The rearrangement uses TRBV6-6 and TRBJ2-6; D gene uncertain. Deletions cut 5 bases from V and 0 bases from J, with 5 bases between. Per the germline V gene, CDR1 is MNHNY and CDR2 is SVGAGI (reference sequence). This CDR3 spans 14 amino acids. The CDR3 DNA is TGTGCCAGCAGTCTCCTCTCTGGGGCCAACGTCCTGACTTTC. Its translation: CASSLLSGANVLTF.

In its sample, this clone was seen a few times. V usage is TRBV27 and J usage is TRBJ1-2; D unresolved. Deletions cut 0 bases from V and 8 bases from J, with 13 bases between. CDR3 length equals 14 residues. CDR1 MNHEY and CDR2 SMNVEV come from the germline V gene (reference sequence). The CDR3 spells CASSLSPVGWGYTF. The DNA of the CDR3 is TGTGCCAGCAGTTTATCCCCGGTCGGTTGGGGCTACACCTTC.

Many counts were recorded for this clone. The chain uses TRBV5-1 and TRBJ1-3; perhaps TRBD1 as D (5 bases). The CDR3 is 15 amino acids. Deletions cut 6 bases from V and 1 base from J, with 14 bases between. CDR1 and CDR2 (germline): SGHRS, YFSETQ. The CDR3 sequence is CASTEGVASGNTIYF. The CDR3 DNA sequence: TGCGCCAGCACCGAAGGGGTGGCGTCTGGAAACACCATATATTTT.

The chain combines TRBV4-1 with TRBJ2-3; the match to TRBD1 covers 7 bases. The CDR3 contains 17 residues. Germline-derived CDR1 and CDR2 are MGHRA and YSYEKL. Trimming at V came to 0 bases and at J to 8 bases, leaving 14 bases not matched to a gene. The CDR3 spells CASSQDLPTGVRGTQYF. The CDR3 bases are TGCGCCAGCAGCCAAGATCTACCCACAGGGGTCCGAGGTACGCAGTATTTT.

The rearrangement uses TRBV19 and TRBJ1-2; no clear D. The CDR3 extends over 12 amino acids. V lost 5 bases to trimming and J lost 8 bases, with 12 bases between them. CDR1 and CDR2 from the germline V gene are LNHDA and SQIVND (reference sequence). The CDR3 region is CASSSRSRGYTF. In DNA, the CDR3 is TGTGCCAGTAGTTCGCGGTCTAGGGGCTACACCTTC.

CDR3 in DNA: TGTGCCAGTAGGGAGATCTCTGGGGCCAACGTCCTGACTTTC. Translating it yields CASREISGANVLTF. The rearrangement joins TRBV19 to TRBJ2-6; D remains ambiguous. V dropped 6 bases and J dropped 0 bases, with 6 bases sitting between them. Germline V gene sequence: CDR1 LNHDA, CDR2 SQIVND (reference sequence). The CDR3 extends over 14 amino acids.

The V and J genes are TRBV27 and TRBJ2-6, with D perhaps TRBD1 (7 bases). Trimming removed 5 bases at V and 0 bases at J, with 14 bases between. Germline V gene lookup returns CDR1 MNHEY and CDR2 SMNVEV (reference sequence). The CDR3 spans 17 residues. The CDR3 sequence is CASSRGTAISGANVLTF. CDR3 DNA: TGTGCCAGCAGTCGGGGGACAGCGATCTCTGGGGCCAACGTCCTGACTTTC.

The chain combines TRBV11-2 with TRBJ2-3; TRBD2 aligns across 7 bases. Germline CDR1 and CDR2: SGHAT and FQNNGV. The CDR3 is 16 amino acids. Trimming removed 2 bases from V and 5 bases from J; junction bases left unmatched: 10. DNA for the CDR3: TGTGCCAGCAGCTTAAGGCCCAGCGGGGCGGGAGATACGCAGTATTTT. It yields the protein CASSLRPSGAGDTQYF.

The chain couples TRBV28 to TRBJ1-2, with D possibly TRBD1 on 5 matching bases. Deletions cut 2 bases from V and 8 bases from J, with 9 bases between. Germline V gene lookup returns CDR1 MDHEN and CDR2 SYDVKM. There are 12 residues in the CDR3. CDR3 sequence: CASSLPREGYTF. The CDR3, as DNA: TGTGCCAGCAGTTTACCCAGGGAAGGCTACACCTTC.

The genes are TRBV9 and TRBJ2-1; D is perhaps TRBD2 (6 bases). Germline CDR1 SGDLS, CDR2 YYNGEE. CDR3 size: 13 residues. The V gene lost 0 bases and the J gene lost 7 bases, with 8 bases spanning the gap. The CDR3 nucleotides are TGTGCCAGCAGCGTAGGGGGGGAAAATGAGCAGTTCTTC. Its protein is CASSVGGENEQFF.

The rearrangement joins TRBV6-5 to TRBJ1-5; 10 nucleotides agree with TRBD1. Trimming at V came to 5 bases and at J to 3 bases, leaving 4 bases not matched to a gene. The CDR3 consists of 15 residues. Germline values: CDR1 MNHEY, CDR2 SVGAGI. The chain's CDR3 is CASSPGTGVNQPQHF. For the CDR3, the DNA is TGTGCCAGCAGTCCCGGGACAGGGGTCAATCAGCCCCAGCATTTT.

This clone was counted only a few times. The genes are TRBV12-3 or TRBV12-4 and TRBJ1-1; D remains unclear. V was trimmed by 3 bases and J by 3 bases, leaving 8 bases between them. The CDR3 loop spans 13 amino acids. This chain's CDR3 is CASSFGVDTEAFF. For the CDR3, the DNA is TGTGCCAGCAGTTTCGGGGTAGACACTGAAGCTTTCTTT.